This section outlines one T cell receptor (beta chain) sequence together with its context. Its antigen is as yet unknown. These data belong to a study of CD8+ T cells in alopecia areata. For the study at large: Patients received oral tofacitinib, 5 to 10 mg twice daily, for moderate-to-severe alopecia areata.

With 1 base clipped from V and 7 bases from J, the junction kept 10 bases outside the gene matches. This CDR3 has 15 residues. In germline, CDR1 is GTSNPN, CDR2 SVGIG (reference sequence). This sample's treatment: oral pan-JAK inhibitor, 5-10 mg twice daily. The authors sorted CD4+ and CD8+ T cells from PBMCs. Sequencing used cDNA as its template, made by extracting RNA and reverse transcribing it. Libraries were prepared by immunoSEQ multiplex PCR; TCRdb keeps only in-frame clonotypes and omits some of them. In the table there are 210,000 or so clones, under 70% of which are singletons. Study-wide points: Scalp clonality, together with expanded CD8+ clones among the top 100, fell significantly with tofacitinib.

The chain links TRBV30 to TRBJ1-5; 7 positions agree with TRBD1. The material was CD4+ T cells sorted from blood, obtained at approximately week 45, from a patient treated with tofacitinib. The sequence was collected from a human donor with alopecia areata. CDR3 amino acids: CAWSEGAGGKQPQHF. Here the CDR3 DNA reads TGTGCCTGGAGTGAGGGGGCCGGGGGTAAGCAGCCCCAGCATTTT.